This T cell receptor (beta chain) was captured by sequencing in a study of shared clonotypes between healthy human individuals. The V and J ends lost 0 bases and 1 base respectively, with 18 bases between them. The CDR3 runs 17 residues. Germline CDR1 reads GTSNPN; CDR2 reads SVGIG (reference sequence). Original data processing: Filtering differed, since immunoSEQ gave only junction sequences and no quality scores. The protocol was immunoSEQ multiplex PCR, while the TCRdb copy is restricted to in-frame clones and leaves out a portion. The DNA gave D and trimming, while V, J and clone size come from that table. The sample yields 2 million to 2.5 million clones, approximately 95% seen once.

This receptor was identified in a man younger than 35 in good health. Sequences were obtained from naive CD4+ T cells sorted from blood. Subset specified: CD45RA+ positively selected. V and J are TRBV30 and TRBJ2-5; D remains unclear. CDR3 loop: CAWSVRSSSRAQETQYF. CDR3 DNA sequence: TGTGCCTGGAGTGTACGGTCCTCATCAAGGGCCCAAGAGACCCAGTACTTC.